This T cell receptor beta chain was captured in a study of T-cell reconstitution after alpha-beta-depleted transplantation in children. This clonotype was counted between two and nine times. Unique molecular identifiers were incorporated when the TCRbeta library was constructed. TCRdb analysed the PCR reads with MiXCR anew, one entry per CDR3 protein. The repertoire holds about 610,000 distinct CDR3 sequences, with 10% to 13% as singletons. V was shortened by 8 bases and J by 0 bases, with 11 bases between the two germline ends. CDR3 length: 14 residues. CDR1 is MNHEY and CDR2 is SMNVEV in the germline V gene (reference sequence).

The clonotype comes from a human donor who donated a stem cell graft to a child with acute myeloid leukemia. The rearrangement links TRBV27 to TRBJ2-1; no reliable D call. The specimen comprised PBMCs from the stem cell graft donor, sampled from the stem cell graft. The CDR3 DNA reads as TGTGCCAGCTCAGAACCACCCTCCTACAATGAGCAGTTCTTC. Amino acids: CASSEPPSYNEQFF.